These 24 T cell receptor beta chains came from one sample sequenced in a study of T cell repertoires in cytomegalovirus infection. Their target antigens are unknown. TCRdb used MiXCR to reprocess the reads, holding one entry per CDR3 protein. Here the sample spans some 500,000 distinct CDR3 sequences, under 45% being singletons. Source: cultured PBMCs, taken from culture after CMV antigen stimulation. These receptors originate from a human donor in good health (CMV status not recorded). Some clones in this sample may be carry-over from other donors' samples.

This clonotype has a handful of counts. The genes are TRBV19 and TRBJ2-1; 8 bases are shared with TRBD1. CDR3 length equals 12 residues. V shed 5 bases, J shed 12 bases, and the junction held 6 bases outside the gene matches. The germline gives CDR1 LNHDA, CDR2 SQIVND (reference sequence). The chain's CDR3 is CASSADREWQFF. CDR3 in DNA: TGTGCCAGTAGTGCGGACAGGGAATGGCAGTTCTTC.

J is TRBJ2-5 and V is TRBV6-2 or TRBV6-3; D unclear. Germline assignment: CDR1 MNHEY and CDR2 SVGEGT. With 0 bases removed from V and 1 base from J, the gap between germline ends came to 12 bases. This CDR3 contains 16 residues. In DNA form, the CDR3 reads TGTGCCAGCAGTTACTCGACTTACGGCATCCAAGAGACCCAGTACTTC. Its protein is CASSYSTYGIQETQYF.

This chain links TRBV5-8 with TRBJ1-1, with D unresolved. CDR3 size: 13 residues. V shed 0 bases and J shed 11 bases, with 14 bases lying between them. The V gene's germline CDR1 is SGHTS and CDR2 YDEGEE. In DNA form, the CDR3 reads TGTGCCAGCAGCTTGGATCGCCTCTCGAGGGCTTTCTTT. It yields the protein CASSLDRLSRAFF. The entire variable domain, with the rest obtained from reference TRBV5-8 and TRBJ1-1, is as follows: EAGVTQSPTHLIKTRGQQATLRCSPISGHTSVYWYQQALGLGLQFLLWYDEGEERNRGNFPPRFSGRQFPNYSSELNVNALELEDSALYLCASSLDRLSRAFFGQGTRLTVV.

The genes are TRBV7-2 and TRBJ2-3, with 10 bases aligning to TRBD1. V was pared by 2 bases and J by 1 base, with 12 bases of the junction left unmatched. Germline V gene sequence: CDR1 SGHTA, CDR2 FQGNSA. The CDR3 runs to 19 residues. CDR3 sequence: CASSLRGDRGFGGTDTQYF. In DNA, the CDR3 is TGTGCCAGCAGCTTACGGGGGGACAGGGGTTTCGGGGGCACAGATACGCAGTATTTT.

The genes are TRBV30 and TRBJ2-1; TRBD2 agrees at 9 bases. The germline CDR1 and CDR2 sequences are GTSNPN and SVGIG (reference sequence). The ends lost 4 bases at V and 7 bases at J; junction bases unmatched: 8. The CDR3 is 14 amino acids. The CDR3: CAWKKRLAVNEQFF. The CDR3 DNA is TGTGCCTGGAAGAAACGACTAGCGGTGAATGAGCAGTTCTTC. Filled out from reference TRBV30 and TRBJ2-1, the complete variable domain reads SQTIHQWPATLVQPVGSPLSLECTVEGTSNPNLYWYRQAAGRGLQLLFYSVGIGQISSEVPQNLSASRPQDRQFILSSKKLLLSDSGFYLCAWKKRLAVNEQFFGPGTRLTVL.

This clonotype has ten or more counts. The rearrangement links TRBV7-2 to TRBJ1-2, with D unresolved. Trimming left V 4 bases short and J 5 bases short, with 5 bases between. The germline CDR1 and CDR2 sequences are SGHTA and FQGNSA. This CDR3 comprises 11 residues. In nucleotides, the CDR3 is TGTGCCAGCAGCTGGGCGTATGGCTACACCTTC. As protein: CASSWAYGYTF.

Only one count was recorded for this clonotype. The V gene is TRBV24-1, the J gene TRBJ2-2, with 8 bases fitting TRBD2. With V trimmed by 4 bases and J by 2 bases, 5 bases remained unmatched. The germline V gene encodes CDR1 KGHDR and CDR2 SFDVKD. The CDR3 runs to 16 residues. The CDR3 spells CATSDSTSGNTGELFF. In DNA, the CDR3 is TGTGCCACCAGTGACTCCACTAGCGGTAACACCGGGGAGCTGTTTTTT.

This clonotype was found once. The J gene is TRBJ1-1, the V gene TRBV19; a weak D match, TRBD1 (6 bases). Germline V lookup: CDR1 LNHDA, CDR2 SQIVND (reference sequence). With 5 bases removed from V and 0 bases from J, the gap between germline ends came to 19 bases. This CDR3 spans 17 amino acids. This chain's CDR3 is CASSPPGHPGMNTEAFF. For the CDR3, the DNA is TGTGCCAGTAGTCCTCCGGGACACCCGGGGATGAACACTGAAGCTTTCTTT.

The sample holds many counts of this clonotype. V usage is TRBV7-6 and J usage is TRBJ2-1; 11 positions agree with TRBD1. Germline assignment: CDR1 SGHVS and CDR2 FNYEAQ. The CDR3 totals 15 residues. After removal of 6 bases from V and 3 bases from J, the junction contained 4 bases not matched to a gene. This chain's CDR3 is CASRGDRGSYNEQFF. CDR3 DNA sequence: TGTGCCAGCAGGGGGGACAGGGGGAGCTACAATGAGCAGTTCTTC.

CDR3 bases: TGTGCCAGCAGCCAAACGATGGGACTAGGGCAAGAGACCCAGTACTTC. The encoded protein is CASSQTMGLGQETQYF. The genes are TRBV7-2 and TRBJ2-5, with TRBD2 identical over 8 bases. CDR3 length equals 16 residues. V shed 5 bases and J 2 bases; nucleotides not matched to a gene: 10. Germline values: CDR1 SGHTA, CDR2 FQGNSA.

This clonotype was observed a handful of times. This chain joins TRBV6-1 and TRBJ2-5; a possible D gene is TRBD1 (6 bases). Germline V gives CDR1 MNHNS, CDR2 SASEGT. Trimming removed 3 bases from V and 5 bases from J, with 22 bases in between. The CDR3 is 17 amino acids. CDR3 nucleotides: TGTGCCAGCAGTGATGCGGCAGGGGTGGCTGAATGGGAGACCCAGTACTTC. This gives the protein CASSDAAGVAEWETQYF.

A few counts support this clonotype. The genes are TRBV7-2 and TRBJ1-5; D remains unclear. The V and J ends lost 5 bases and 5 bases respectively, with 10 bases between them. This CDR3 has 13 residues. Germline CDR1 is SGHTA and CDR2 is FQGNSA. For the CDR3, the DNA is TGTGCCAGCAGCACCTCGGGGTATCAGCCCCAGCATTTT. Its protein product is CASSTSGYQPQHF.

The genes are TRBV5-6 and TRBJ1-1; D gene uncertain. CDR1 is SGHDT and CDR2 is YYEEEE in the germline V gene. Trimming cost V 4 bases and J 0 bases, with 10 bases left between them. The CDR3 loop spans 14 amino acids. The CDR3 nucleotides read TGTGCCAGCAGCCGGACTTTTATGAACACTGAAGCTTTCTTT. It specifies CASSRTFMNTEAFF.

The CDR3 loop reads CASSQELQGATNEKLFF. The CDR3 DNA sequence: TGTGCCAGCAGCCAAGAGTTACAGGGAGCAACTAATGAAAAACTGTTTTTT. The V and J genes are TRBV4-2 and TRBJ1-4, with D perhaps TRBD1 (6 bases). V was clipped by 0 bases and J by 0 bases, with 11 bases between them. Looked up from germline, CDR1 is LGHNA and CDR2 is YNFKEQ. CDR3 size: 17 residues.

This clonotype has a handful of counts. The V call is TRBV7-2, the J call TRBJ2-1, with D possibly TRBD2 on 5 matching bases. V lost 2 bases and J lost 8, with 16 bases in between. Germline V gene data show CDR1 as SGHTA and CDR2 as FQGNSA. This CDR3 contains 15 residues. CDR3 amino acids: CASSLTTRFIHEQFF. CDR3 sequence (DNA): TGTGCCAGCAGCTTAACTACTAGATTTATCCATGAGCAGTTCTTC.

The chain couples TRBV7-2 to TRBJ2-7; 7 bases are a match to TRBD2. Losses at the gene ends were 5 bases for V and 7 bases for J; bases not matched to a gene: 8. CDR1 and CDR2 from the germline V gene are SGHTA and FQGNSA. The CDR3 covers 13 residues. In nucleotides, the CDR3 is TGTGCCAGCAGCCAAAGGACTAGATCTGAGCAGTACTTC. It specifies CASSQRTRSEQYF.

There are a few counts of this clonotype. V usage is TRBV6-2 or TRBV6-3 and J usage is TRBJ2-7; 9 positions agree with TRBD2. J gave up 2 bases and V 1 base, and 3 bases lay outside the gene matches. This CDR3 is 15 amino acids long. Germline V gene lookup returns CDR1 MNHEY and CDR2 SVGEGT. CDR3 region: CASSYWASGTYEQYF. Here the CDR3 DNA reads TGTGCCAGCAGTTACTGGGCTAGCGGGACCTACGAGCAGTACTTC.

As concerns this clonotype: An end of the junction differs from the germline gene, which may be a read error. The genes are TRBV4-1 and TRBJ1-1; the D is unclear. CDR3 length: 12 residues. Germline V gene lookup returns CDR1 MGHRA and CDR2 YSYEKL. The CDR3 protein is CASSQLGTTLDF. The CDR3, as DNA: TGCGCCAGCAGCCAACTTGGAACCACCTTGGATTTT.

The chain links TRBV7-2 to TRBJ2-7; TRBD2 matches 10 bases. The germline V gene has CDR1 SGHTA and CDR2 FQGNSA. This CDR3 comprises 14 residues. V shed 4 bases, J shed 7 bases, and the junction held 7 bases outside the gene matches. This CDR3 is CASSWTLAGREQYF. The CDR3 DNA reads TGTGCCAGCAGCTGGACACTAGCGGGAAGGGAGCAGTACTTC.

The rearrangement joins TRBV15 to TRBJ1-2; D remains ambiguous. CDR1 is LNHNV and CDR2 is YYDKDF in the germline V gene (reference sequence). The CDR3 loop spans 15 amino acids. V lost 0 bases, J lost 0 bases, and 8 bases lay in between. In DNA form, the CDR3 reads TGTGCCACCAGCAGAGACACGCAAGCTAACTATGGCTACACCTTC. Encoded protein: CATSRDTQANYGYTF.

V is TRBV10-3 and J is TRBJ2-7, with TRBD2 identical over 7 bases. CDR1 and CDR2 (germline): ENHRY, SYGVKD. CDR3 length: 15 residues. V was clipped by 4 bases and J by 3 bases; unmatched bases: 9. The DNA for the CDR3 is TGTGCCATCAGTGTAGGAGGCGGGAGATTCTACGAGCAGTACTTC. Amino acids: CAISVGGGRFYEQYF.

The chain links TRBV7-2 to TRBJ1-3; perhaps TRBD1 as D (5 bases). V dropped 5 bases and J dropped 4 bases, with 12 bases sitting between them. Germline V lookup: CDR1 SGHTA, CDR2 FQGNSA. This CDR3 is built from 14 residues. This CDR3 reads CASSTSGPGNTIYF. CDR3 nucleotides: TGTGCCAGCAGCACCTCAGGGCCAGGAAACACCATATATTTT.

The chain links TRBV12-3 or TRBV12-4 to TRBJ2-1, with 13 positions matching TRBD2. J gave up 6 bases and V 5 bases, and 10 bases lay outside the gene matches. This CDR3 is built from 17 residues. The chain's CDR3 is CASSPWTSGGDGNEQFF. The DNA of the CDR3 is TGTGCCAGCAGTCCATGGACTAGCGGGGGCGACGGCAATGAGCAGTTCTTC.

This chain connects TRBV11-2 to TRBJ2-1; 7 bases are shared with TRBD1. CDR1 and CDR2 from the germline V gene are SGHAT and FQNNGV. With V trimmed by 5 bases and J by 5 bases, 15 bases remained unmatched. CDR3 length: 17 amino acids. CDR3 nucleotide sequence: TGTGCCAGCAGCCTCAGGGGGAGTCGGTGGGGTGACAATGAGCAGTTCTTC. This encodes CASSLRGSRWGDNEQFF.